These T cell receptor beta chains were read from a single sample in a study of T cells in Graves' hyperthyroidism and ophthalmopathy. TCRdb reprocessed the multiplex PCR reads with MiXCR, giving one entry per CDR3 protein. This table has 650,000 to 800,000 distinct CDR3 sequences, 45% appearing once. Sequencing used peripheral blood or thyroid tissue (not recorded which). The receptors derive from an adult man with Graves' disease, either hyperthyroidism or ophthalmopathy (not recorded which). The CDR3 runs from the conserved cysteine through the conserved F or W. D genes are given only for firm matches. Expanded clones get a size class; other rows say once, few or many, or leave the size out.

clone_size	v_call	j_call	d_call	cdr3_nt	cdr3_aa
NA	TRBV10-3	TRBJ1-3	NA	TGTGCCATCAGTGAGGCGACAGCGTTCATGAACACCATATATTTT	CAISEATAFMNTIYF
many	TRBV7-2	TRBJ1-1	NA	TGTGCCAGCAGCTTAGAGCGGGGGATTTGGACTGAAGCTTTCTTT	CASSLERGIWTEAFF
NA	TRBV7-9	TRBJ1-1	NA	TGCGCCAGCAGCTACAGAAATTTGAACACTGAAGCTTTCTTT	CASSYRNLNTEAFF
many	TRBV7-9	TRBJ2-2	NA	TGTGCCAGCAGCTTAGGCGGGCTGTCGGCCGGGGAGCTGTTTTTT	CASSLGGLSAGELFF
NA	TRBV5-1	TRBJ1-5	NA	TGCGCCAGCAGCTTGGCCCCCATCACTGCAAGCAATCAGCCCCAGCATTTT	CASSLAPITASNQPQHF
NA	TRBV5-4	TRBJ2-5	NA	TGTGCCAGCAGTGACCCAGACAGGAAAGAGACCCAGTACTTC	CASSDPDRKETQYF
NA	TRBV15	TRBJ1-1	TRBD1	TGTGCCACCAGCAGAGCCAGGGACAGGGGTTCGAACACTGAAGCTTTCTTT	CATSRARDRGSNTEAFF
many	TRBV7-2	TRBJ1-4	NA	TGTGCCAGCAGCTTGGGACCGTTTAATGAAAAACTGTTTTTT	CASSLGPFNEKLFF
NA	TRBV7-9	TRBJ2-7	TRBD2	TGTGCCAGCAGCTTGGCCCCTCCGGGACTAGCGGGAGGCTACGAGCAGTACTTC	CASSLAPPGLAGGYEQYF
few	TRBV20-1	TRBJ1-5	NA	TGCAGTGCTAACGACGGCTTATATAGCAATCAGCCCCAGCATTTT	CSANDGLYSNQPQHF
NA	TRBV29-1	TRBJ1-2	NA	TGCAGCGGCACCCGGGGGGCCTATGGCTACACCTTC	CSGTRGAYGYTF
many	TRBV29-1	TRBJ2-5	TRBD2	TGCAGCGTTACTAGCGGGAGAGAGACCCAGTACTTC	CSVTSGRETQYF
few	TRBV2	TRBJ1-1	NA	TGTGCCAGCGCTGACCTCGGGGGCGATGAAGCTTTCTTT	CASADLGGDEAFF
NA	TRBV7-9	TRBJ1-2	NA	TGTGCCAGCAGTTCCTCCGACAGATATGGCTACACCTTC	CASSSSDRYGYTF
many	TRBV7-8	TRBJ2-7	NA	TGTGCCAGCAGCTTAGACGCGATCTACGAGCAGTACTTC	CASSLDAIYEQYF
many	TRBV2	TRBJ1-1	NA	TGTGCCAGCAGACGGGACTACAACACTGAAGCTTTCTTT	CASRRDYNTEAFF